The rows below give T cell receptor beta chains drawn from one sample of a study of cytomegalovirus exposure and HLA in healthy donors. The protocol was immunoSEQ multiplex PCR, while the TCRdb copy is restricted to in-frame clones and leaves out a portion. This table has about 180,000 clones, around 81% appearing once. The material sequenced was PBMCs. These receptors all stem from a woman between 18 and 29 years old in good health and CMV-seropositive. CDR3s include the opening cysteine and the closing phenylalanine or tryptophan. Each record gives: J gene, clone size, D gene, V gene, CDR3 protein, CDR3 DNA. D genes are given only for firm matches. Clone size is shown for a subset of rows, as once, few, many or a class of expanded clone.

>TRBJ2-2|.|.|TRBV7-2
CASSPRGGRTNTGELFF
TGTGCCAGCAGCCCCCGAGGTGGGAGGACAAACACCGGGGAGCTGTTTTTT
>TRBJ1-5|.|TRBD1|TRBV19
CATGLGQGPVSQHF
TGTGCCACCGGACTTGGACAGGGTCCCGTGTCCCAGCATTTT
>TRBJ1-4|.|.|TRBV9
CASSAGLRATNEKLFF
TGTGCCAGCAGCGCGGGCCTCAGGGCTACTAATGAAAAACTGTTTTTT
>TRBJ2-1|.|.|TRBV7-9
CASSPLGQGIYNEQFF
TGTGCCAGCAGCCCCTTGGGCCAGGGAATCTACAATGAGCAGTTCTTC
>TRBJ1-2|.|.|TRBV18
CASSEVWGRLGYTF
TGTGCCAGCTCAGAGGTGTGGGGCCGTCTTGGCTACACCTTC
>TRBJ1-2|.|TRBD1|TRBV19
CASGGYYGYTF
TGTGCCTCAGGGGGTTACTATGGCTACACCTTC
>TRBJ2-1|.|TRBD2|TRBV7-6
CASSLESIFGLADYNEQFF
TGTGCCAGCAGCTTAGAATCTATATTTGGACTAGCGGATTACAATGAGCAGTTCTTC
>TRBJ2-5|.|TRBD2|TRBV11-2
CASSSSGSGGRETQYF
TGTGCCAGCAGCTCCAGTGGCAGCGGGGGGCGAGAGACCCAGTACTTC
>TRBJ2-2|few|.|TRBV19
CASSITGGDTGELFF
TGTGCCAGTAGTATAACAGGGGGGGACACCGGGGAGCTGTTTTTT
>TRBJ2-7|.|.|TRBV6-1
CASSEGTTEQYF
TGTGCCAGCAGTGAGGGGACAACCGAGCAGTACTTC
>TRBJ1-4|.|TRBD1|TRBV19
CASSIAAGGSEKLFF
TGTGCCAGTAGTATAGCGGCAGGGGGCAGTGAAAAACTGTTTTTT
>TRBJ2-2|.|.|TRBV15
CATKAGTSDTGELFF
TGTGCCACCAAGGCGGGGACCTCGGACACCGGGGAGCTGTTTTTT
>TRBJ2-3|.|.|TRBV15
CATSRDGQYTQYF
TGTGCCACCAGCAGAGATGGACAGTATACGCAGTATTTT
>TRBJ1-2|.|.|TRBV28
CASSLKPLGYTF
TGTGCCAGCAGCCTGAAGCCGCTTGGCTACACCTTC
>TRBJ1-1|.|TRBD1|TRBV29-1
CSAAKGATEAFF
TGCAGCGCCGCAAAGGGGGCGACTGAAGCTTTCTTT
>TRBJ2-4|.|TRBD1|TRBV19
CASSMGQGDIQYF
TGTGCCAGTAGTATGGGACAGGGAGACATTCAGTACTTC
>TRBJ1-6|.|.|TRBV5-6
CASSFRQSYNSPLHF
TGTGCCAGCAGCTTCAGACAGTCCTATAATTCACCCCTCCACTTT
>TRBJ1-2|.|.|TRBV5-5
CASSEDSYGYTF
TGTGCCAGCAGCGAGGATTCCTATGGCTACACCTTC
>TRBJ1-4|.|.|TRBV7-9
CASSLDGDEKLFF
TGTGCCAGCAGCTTAGACGGGGATGAAAAACTGTTTTTT
>TRBJ1-6|.|TRBD1|TRBV19
CASSTYRGTPNSPLHF
TGTGCCAGTAGTACTTACAGGGGGACCCCTAATTCACCCCTCCACTTT
>TRBJ2-5|.|TRBD2|TRBV27
CASSFIAGQETQYF
TGTGCCAGCAGTTTCATAGCGGGACAAGAGACCCAGTACTTC
>TRBJ2-3|.|TRBD1|TRBV28
CASSLNLLGQVPTDTQYF
TGTGCCAGCAGTTTAAATCTGCTTGGACAGGTACCCACAGATACGCAGTATTTT
>TRBJ2-3|.|TRBD2|TRBV5-4
CASSPGGRWADTQYF
TGTGCCAGCAGCCCGGGGGGGCGCTGGGCAGATACGCAGTATTTT
>TRBJ1-5|.|TRBD1|TRBV15
CATSEHWGVVGGDQPQHF
TGTGCCACCAGCGAACATTGGGGGGTAGTAGGGGGCGATCAGCCCCAGCATTTT
>TRBJ1-5|few|TRBD1|TRBV4-3
CASSHTDRGGQPQHF
TGCGCCAGCAGCCACACGGACAGGGGAGGACAGCCCCAGCATTTT
>TRBJ2-2|.|.|TRBV6-5
CASTTTLDTGELFF
TGTGCCAGCACCACTACCCTAGACACCGGGGAGCTGTTTTTT
>TRBJ2-5|.|TRBD1|TRBV4-3
CASSQSLFRDRGSVQYF
TGCGCCAGCAGCCAATCCCTATTCAGGGACAGGGGATCCGTGCAGTACTTC
>TRBJ1-1|.|TRBD1|TRBV7-9
CASSPDRENTEAFF
TGTGCCAGCAGCCCCGACAGGGAGAACACTGAAGCTTTCTTT
>TRBJ1-1|.|.|TRBV4-1
CASSQGARNTEAFF
TGCGCCAGCAGCCAGGGGGCCAGGAACACTGAAGCTTTCTTT
>TRBJ1-2|.|.|TRBV30
CACPTGTHGYTF
TGTGCCTGTCCTACCGGGACACATGGCTACACCTTC
>TRBJ2-7|.|TRBD2|TRBV5-1
CASSAASGGLSYEQYF
TGCGCCAGCAGCGCCGCTAGCGGGGGACTCTCCTACGAGCAGTACTTC
>TRBJ2-2|.|TRBD2|TRBV7-8
CASSQLQWGGYGGELFF
TGTGCCAGCAGCCAACTACAGTGGGGGGGATACGGCGGGGAGCTGTTTTTT
>TRBJ2-1|.|.|TRBV2
CASRATSSNEQFF
TGTGCCAGCAGAGCGACTAGTTCTAACGAGCAGTTCTTC
>TRBJ2-3|.|TRBD2|TRBV29-1
CSSTIGGVGTQYF
TGCAGCTCCACCATTGGGGGGGTAGGTACGCAGTATTTT
>TRBJ2-3|.|.|TRBV11-2
CASSLSGGTDTQYF
TGTGCCAGCAGCTTATCCGGGGGCACAGATACGCAGTATTTT
>TRBJ2-3|.|TRBD2|TRBV6-1
CATIIERGFTQYF
TGTGCCACCATTATCGAGCGGGGGTTTACGCAGTATTTT
>TRBJ1-4|.|.|TRBV7-9
CASSLALGGNEKLFF
TGTGCCAGCAGCTTAGCGCTCGGGGGTAATGAAAAACTGTTTTTT
>TRBJ1-5|once|.|TRBV7-9
CASSSDDSIGQGNQPQHF
TGTGCCAGCAGCTCAGACGACAGTATAGGCCAGGGCAATCAGCCCCAGCATTTT
>TRBJ1-5|.|.|TRBV4-3
CASSQVQGVNQPQHF
TGCGCCAGCAGCCAAGTACAGGGAGTCAATCAGCCCCAGCATTTT
>TRBJ2-1|.|TRBD2|TRBV7-9
CASSGSGGRDEQFF
TGTGCCAGCAGCGGTAGCGGGGGGAGAGATGAGCAGTTCTTC
>TRBJ1-2|.|TRBD1|TRBV29-1
CSVEGRGSNYGYTF
TGCAGCGTTGAAGGCAGGGGGTCTAACTATGGCTACACCTTC
>TRBJ1-4|.|.|TRBV5-4
CASSLAGRSNEKLFF
TGTGCCAGCAGCTTGGCAGGGAGGTCTAATGAAAAACTGTTTTTT
>TRBJ1-1|.|.|TRBV6-6
CASRDRGTEAFF
TGTGCCAGCAGAGACCGGGGGACTGAAGCTTTCTTT
>TRBJ2-7|.|TRBD2|TRBV4-1
CASSPGTSSFYEQYF
TGCGCCAGCAGCCCGGGGACTAGCTCATTCTACGAGCAGTACTTC
>TRBJ2-1|.|.|TRBV4-3
CVSSQETRYNEQFF
TGCGTCAGCAGCCAAGAGACTAGGTACAATGAGCAGTTCTTC
>TRBJ1-6|.|.|TRBV6-5
CASKREGSYNSPLHF
TGTGCCAGCAAAAGGGAGGGTTCCTATAATTCACCCCTCCACTTT
>TRBJ1-3|.|.|TRBV4-2
CASSETSGGSGNTIYF
TGTGCCAGCAGCGAAACTTCCGGGGGCTCTGGAAACACCATATATTTT
>TRBJ1-2|few|TRBD1|TRBV19
CASSQSPGTGGVDGYTF
TGTGCCAGTAGCCAAAGTCCCGGGACAGGGGGCGTAGATGGCTACACCTTC
>TRBJ2-1|.|TRBD2|TRBV5-5
CASSSAAGGTNEQFF
TGTGCCAGCAGCTCAGCAGCGGGGGGTACCAATGAGCAGTTCTTC
>TRBJ1-2|.|.|TRBV18
CASSPRDGGIGGYTF
TGTGCCAGCTCACCGCGGGACGGAGGGATCGGTGGCTACACCTTC
>TRBJ2-3|.|TRBD2|TRBV5-8
CASRFPGLAGSADTQYF
TGTGCCAGCAGATTTCCGGGACTAGCGGGGAGTGCAGATACGCAGTATTTT
>TRBJ2-3|.|.|TRBV4-1
CASSQGVKRPDTQYF
TGCGCCAGCAGCCAAGGGGTTAAGCGGCCAGATACGCAGTATTTT
>TRBJ2-1|.|TRBD2|TRBV15
CATSRDQNGGRHPYNEQFF
TGTGCCACCAGCAGAGATCAAAACGGGGGGAGGCACCCCTACAATGAGCAGTTCTTC
>TRBJ1-2|.|.|TRBV2
CASSEDLGHQDGYTF
TGTGCCAGCAGTGAAGATCTTGGCCACCAAGATGGCTACACCTTC
>TRBJ1-3|few|TRBD1|TRBV6-6
CASSAQQGYSGNTIYF
TGTGCCAGCAGTGCGCAACAGGGGTACTCTGGAAACACCATATATTTT